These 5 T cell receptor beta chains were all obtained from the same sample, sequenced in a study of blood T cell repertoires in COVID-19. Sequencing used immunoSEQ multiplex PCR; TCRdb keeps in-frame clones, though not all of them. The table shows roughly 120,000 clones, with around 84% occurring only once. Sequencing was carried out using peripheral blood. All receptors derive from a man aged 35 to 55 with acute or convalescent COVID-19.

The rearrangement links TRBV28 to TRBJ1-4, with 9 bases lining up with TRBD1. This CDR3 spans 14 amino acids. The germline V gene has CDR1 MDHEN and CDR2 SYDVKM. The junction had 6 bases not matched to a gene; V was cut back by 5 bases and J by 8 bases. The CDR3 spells CASSPTDRGEKLFF. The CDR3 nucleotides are TGTGCCAGCAGTCCCACGGACAGGGGCGAAAAACTGTTTTTT. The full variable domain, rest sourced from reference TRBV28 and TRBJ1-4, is DVKVTQSSRYLVKRTGEKVFLECVQDMDHENMFWYRQDPGLGLRLIYFSYDVKMKEKGDIPEGYSVSREKKERFSLILESASTNQTSMYLCASSPTDRGEKLFFGSGTQLSVL.

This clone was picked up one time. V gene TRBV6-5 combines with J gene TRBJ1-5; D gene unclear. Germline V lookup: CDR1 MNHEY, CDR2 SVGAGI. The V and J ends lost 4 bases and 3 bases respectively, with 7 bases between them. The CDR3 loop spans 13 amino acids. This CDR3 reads CASSSHHNQPQHF. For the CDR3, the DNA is TGTGCCAGCAGTTCCCATCACAATCAGCCCCAGCATTTT.

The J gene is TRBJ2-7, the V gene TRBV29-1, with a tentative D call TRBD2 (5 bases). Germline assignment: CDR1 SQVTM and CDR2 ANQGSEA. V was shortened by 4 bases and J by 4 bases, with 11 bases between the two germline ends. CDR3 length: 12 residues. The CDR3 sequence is CSVGMRAYEQYF. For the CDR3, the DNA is TGCAGCGTTGGGATGAGGGCTTACGAGCAGTACTTC.

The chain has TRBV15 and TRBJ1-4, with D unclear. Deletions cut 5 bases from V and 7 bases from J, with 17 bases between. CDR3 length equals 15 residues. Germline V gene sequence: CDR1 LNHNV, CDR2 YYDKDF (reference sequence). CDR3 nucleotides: TGTGCCACCAGCTACCTGGGCTTGGGTTCTGAAAAACTGTTTTTT. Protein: CATSYLGLGSEKLFF.

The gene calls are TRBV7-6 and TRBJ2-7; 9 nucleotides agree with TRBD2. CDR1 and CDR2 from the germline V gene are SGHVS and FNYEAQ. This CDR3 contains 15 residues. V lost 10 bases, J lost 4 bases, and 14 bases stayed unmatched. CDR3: CATARDAGGPYEQYF. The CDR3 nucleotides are TGTGCCACCGCCCGGGATGCGGGAGGGCCGTACGAGCAGTACTTC.